The 13 T cell receptor beta chains listed next were all sequenced from one sample in a study of blood T cell repertoires in COVID-19. The method was immunoSEQ multiplex PCR; TCRdb's version includes in-frame clones alone and lacks a portion of them. The sample carries about 60,000 clones, 65% to 85% recorded once. Sequencing was done on a sample of peripheral blood. These receptors all come from a man under 40 with COVID-19, enrolled during active disease.

V usage is TRBV28 and J usage is TRBJ2-1; tentative D call: TRBD1 (6 bases). The germline V gene encodes CDR1 MDHEN and CDR2 SYDVKM. The CDR3 has 19 residues. Trimming removed 6 bases from V and 9 bases from J, with 33 bases in between. CDR3 amino acids: CASRPHSSVVTRRGSEQFF. The CDR3 DNA follows: TGTGCCAGCAGACCACACTCGTCGGTGGTAACTAGAAGGGGGAGTGAGCAGTTCTTC.

The gene calls are TRBV6-1 and TRBJ2-7; 12 bases are a match to TRBD1. The CDR3 contains 15 residues. Germline V gene data show CDR1 as MNHNS and CDR2 as SASEGT. Germline trimming cut 2 bases from V and 5 bases from J; bases unmatched to any gene: 4. CDR3 residues: CASSESGTGGHEQYF. In DNA, the CDR3 is TGTGCCAGCAGTGAAAGCGGGACAGGGGGCCACGAGCAGTACTTC.

This clone came up a few times. The gene calls are TRBV19 and TRBJ1-6; 7 nucleotides align to TRBD1. After removal of 1 base from V and 9 bases from J, the junction contained 3 bases not matched to a gene. This CDR3 spans 14 amino acids. Germline assignment: CDR1 LNHDA and CDR2 SQIVND (reference sequence). The CDR3: CASSIGQGVSPLHF. The CDR3 DNA reads as TGTGCCAGTAGTATAGGACAGGGAGTTTCACCCCTCCACTTT. The entire variable domain, with the rest obtained from reference TRBV19 and TRBJ1-6, is as follows: DGGITQSPKYLFRKEGQNVTLSCEQNLNHDAMYWYRQDPGQGLRLIYYSQIVNDFQKGDIAEGYSVSREKKESFPLTVTSAQKNPTAFYLCASSIGQGVSPLHFGNGTRLTVT.

The rearrangement joins TRBV12-3 or TRBV12-4 to TRBJ1-3; D call uncertain. The CDR3 extends over 12 amino acids. V was clipped by 5 bases and J by 4 bases, with 6 bases between them. This CDR3 is CASSVVGNTIYF. In DNA, the CDR3 is TGTGCCAGCAGTGTCGTGGGAAACACCATATATTTT.

The chain has TRBV18 and TRBJ1-6, with 9 nucleotides matching TRBD1. The CDR3 length is 15 residues. In germline, CDR1 is KGHSH, CDR2 LQKENI. V was pared by 1 base and J by 8 bases, with 3 bases of the junction left unmatched. CDR3 sequence (DNA): TGTGCCAGCTCACCACAGGGACAGGGTGATTCACCCCTCCACTTT. This gives the protein CASSPQGQGDSPLHF.

The J gene is TRBJ2-7, the V gene TRBV4-1; a weak D match, TRBD2 (7 bases). The CDR3 extends over 17 amino acids. V shed 4 bases and J shed 2 bases, with 21 bases lying between them. The germline gives CDR1 MGHRA, CDR2 YSYEKL. DNA for the CDR3: TGCGCCAGCAGCCGCGATTCCCTCGGGGGGCGAACCTACGAGCAGTACTTC. This sequence encodes CASSRDSLGGRTYEQYF.

CDR3 loop: CASRTGTGSYEQYF. CDR3 DNA: TGTGCCAGCAGAACCGGGACAGGCTCCTACGAGCAGTACTTC. The chain employs TRBV6-5 and TRBJ2-7; 8 nucleotides align to TRBD1. Germline V gene data show CDR1 as MNHEY and CDR2 as SVGAGI. V gave up 6 bases and J gave up 0 bases; unmatched junction bases: 4. The CDR3 is made up of 14 amino acids.

This chain uses TRBV11-2 with TRBJ2-7; 7 nucleotides agree with TRBD1. The CDR3 is 14 amino acids. Germline V CDR1 and CDR2: SGHAT, FQNNGV. V lost 1 base to trimming and J lost 6 bases; unmatched junction nucleotides: 6. The CDR3 coding sequence is TGTGCCAGCAGCTTAGCCGGGGACAGCCTCGAGCAGTACTTC. This translates into CASSLAGDSLEQYF.

This chain joins TRBV6-5 and TRBJ1-5, with TRBD1 matching over 7 bases. CDR1 is MNHEY and CDR2 is SVGAGI in the germline V gene. The V segment lost 4 bases and the J segment 6 bases; nucleotides outside the gene matches: 6. This CDR3 comprises 14 residues. CDR3 region: CASSWGDSSQPQHF. The CDR3 DNA sequence: TGTGCCAGCAGTTGGGGGGACAGTTCTCAGCCCCAGCATTTT.

V usage is TRBV6-1 and J usage is TRBJ2-1, with 11 bases matching TRBD2. The germline gives CDR1 MNHNS, CDR2 SASEGT. With V trimmed by 3 bases and J by 9 bases, 7 bases remained unmatched. The CDR3 consists of 15 residues. The CDR3 DNA is TGTGCCAGCAGTGAGGCTAGCGGGAGGTCAGGTGAGCAGTTCTTC. This gives the protein CASSEASGRSGEQFF.

This chain joins TRBV18 and TRBJ1-5; D not resolved. Germline CDR1 and CDR2: KGHSH and LQKENI. The CDR3 is made up of 15 amino acids. V was pared by 0 bases and J by 2 bases, with 8 bases between. CDR3: CASSPPGRGNQPQHF. The CDR3 bases are TGTGCCAGCTCACCACCGGGGAGAGGCAATCAGCCCCAGCATTTT. The entire variable domain, with the rest obtained from reference TRBV18 and TRBJ1-5, is as follows: NAGVMQNPRHLVRRRGQEARLRCSPMKGHSHVYWYRQLPEEGLKFMVYLQKENIIDESGMPKERFSAEFPKEGPSILRIQQVVRGDSAAYFCASSPPGRGNQPQHFGDGTRLSIL.

V and J are TRBV9 and TRBJ1-1; 7 bases map to TRBD1. Germline CDR1 is SGDLS and CDR2 is YYNGEE. The CDR3 consists of 14 residues. V gave up 3 bases and J gave up 1 base; unmatched junction bases: 3. The CDR3 here is CASSGQGENTEAFF. CDR3 DNA sequence: TGTGCCAGCAGCGGACAGGGCGAGAACACTGAAGCTTTCTTT.

The chain uses TRBV7-3 and TRBJ2-3; perhaps TRBD2 as D (6 bases). Looked up from germline, CDR1 is SGHTA and CDR2 is FQGTGA. CDR3 length equals 16 residues. The V end was cut by 3 bases, the J end by 4 bases, with 17 bases between. The CDR3 spells CASSFPLANSPDTQYF. The CDR3 DNA sequence: TGTGCCAGCAGCTTCCCACTAGCTAACTCCCCAGATACGCAGTATTTT. The whole variable domain, remainder taken from reference TRBV7-3 and TRBJ2-3, is GAGVSQTPSNKVTEKGKYVELRCDPISGHTALYWYRQSLGQGPEFLIYFQGTGAADDSGLPNDRFFAVRPEGSVSTLKIQRTERGDSAVYLCASSFPLANSPDTQYFGPGTRLTVL.